The clone carrying this T cell receptor beta chain came up a few times. Its specificity is not known. This sample is part of a study of STAT5B mutations in CD4+ large granular lymphocyte leukemia. At the level of the study: Among healthy donors, a particular HLA allele went with more CDR3 'QG' motifs. Overall study results and limits: TRBV06-family usage was enriched in top patient clones (8/27) versus controls (2/35). CD4-sorted patient repertoires seemed more clonal than healthy CD4+ repertoires.

Assay: immunoSEQ multiplex PCR; the TCRdb copy retains only in-frame clones and omits some. The sample carries under 35,000 clones, about 78% recorded once. Germline V gene lookup returns CDR1 ENHRY and CDR2 SYGVKD. This CDR3 has 13 residues. Trimming shortened V by 4 bases and J by 0 bases, and 6 bases separated the two germline ends. Controls came from buffy coats of healthy blood donors. The sample consisted of CD4+ T cells from blood buffy coats. The sequence came from a human donor in good health. The V gene is TRBV10-3, the J gene TRBJ1-1, with TRBD1 as a possible D gene (5 bases). The CDR3 loop is CAISGQLNTEAFF. CDR3 nucleotides: TGTGCCATCAGTGGACAGTTGAACACTGAAGCTTTCTTT.